These 25 T cell receptor beta chains originate from one sample sequenced in a study of T cell clones after liver transplantation. Sequenced by immunoSEQ multiplex PCR; TCRdb stores in-frame clones only, minus some. Altogether 70,000 to 80,000 clones are present, roughly 90% being singletons, with the ten largest covering under 3.5%. The input for sequencing was CD4+ T cells from blood, taken before liver transplant. These receptors were taken from a human donor who received a liver transplant.

V is TRBV5-6 and J is TRBJ1-5, with D perhaps matching TRBD1 (6 bases). Looked up from germline, CDR1 is SGHDT and CDR2 is YYEEEE. This CDR3 is built from 15 residues. V lost 3 bases, J lost 6 bases, and 16 bases lay in between. The CDR3: CASSSTLQGLQPQHF. In nucleotides, the CDR3 is TGTGCCAGCAGCTCAACCCTCCAGGGGCTTCAGCCCCAGCATTTT.

This sequence joins TRBV6-5 and TRBJ1-1; maybe TRBD1 (5 bases). Germline V gene data show CDR1 as MNHEY and CDR2 as SVGAGI. Trimming cost V 0 bases and J 11 bases, with 13 bases left between them. The CDR3 is made up of 13 amino acids. The CDR3 nucleotides read TGTGCCAGCAGTTACTCGGGACCGTTTGAGGCTTTCTTT. Translating it yields CASSYSGPFEAFF.

CDR3: CASSPLGSGRAISYNEQFF. The CDR3, as DNA: TGTGCCAGCAGCCCCTTGGGTAGCGGGAGGGCCATATCTTACAATGAGCAGTTCTTC. This rearrangement joins TRBV7-9 to TRBJ2-1, with TRBD2 identical over 11 bases. Germline-derived CDR1 and CDR2 are SEHNR and FQNEAQ (reference sequence). The ends lost 5 bases at V and 4 bases at J; junction bases unmatched: 16. The CDR3 covers 19 residues.

CDR3 nucleotides: TGTGCCAGCAGCGCAGCCGGGACAGCCCTCACAGATACGCAGTATTTT. The encoded protein is CASSAAGTALTDTQYF. The genes are TRBV11-3 and TRBJ2-3, with 7 bases identical to TRBD1. Losses at the gene ends were 5 bases for V and 2 bases for J; bases not matched to a gene: 10. CDR1 is SGHNT, CDR2 YENEEA, per germline. This CDR3 comprises 16 residues.

In its sample, this clone was seen once. The V gene is TRBV10-3, the J gene TRBJ2-5; TRBD2 might be the D (6 bases). This CDR3 has 15 residues. Germline lookup yields CDR1 ENHRY and CDR2 SYGVKD. Deletions cut 6 bases from V and 9 bases from J, with 23 bases between. The CDR3 DNA sequence: TGTGCCATCAGCCCCGACTTCCGGGACGGGGGAGCCCAGTACTTC. Its translation is CAISPDFRDGGAQYF.

This chain uses TRBV6-5 with TRBJ1-3; D perhaps matches TRBD1 (6 bases). The germline V gene has CDR1 MNHEY and CDR2 SVGAGI. The CDR3 sequence is 13 residues long. V lost 8 bases, J lost 7 bases, and 15 bases lay in between. CDR3 DNA: TGTGCCAGCGCGCCGGGGGCTTCGAACACCATATATTTT. Translated, it gives CASAPGASNTIYF.

The J gene is TRBJ1-2, the V gene TRBV11-2; unclear D gene. CDR1 SGHAT and CDR2 FQNNGV come from the germline V gene. The CDR3 is 13 residues long. V was pared by 4 bases and J by 8 bases, with 14 bases between. CDR3 residues: CASSSGLVSGYTF. In DNA form, the CDR3 reads TGTGCCAGCAGCTCCGGCCTGGTATCGGGCTACACCTTC.

The chain joins TRBV9 to TRBJ1-1, with no clear D. Per germline, CDR1 SGDLS and CDR2 YYNGEE. Trimming took off 0 bases at V and 0 bases at J, with 9 bases between the two ends. This CDR3 region has 15 residues. CDR3 DNA sequence: TGTGCCAGCAGCGTAGGGGCAACGGTGAACACTGAAGCTTTCTTT. As protein: CASSVGATVNTEAFF.

J is TRBJ2-1 and V is TRBV7-9; D unresolved. Germline CDR1 SEHNR, CDR2 FQNEAQ (reference sequence). V lost 2 bases and J lost 12, with 11 bases in between. There are 12 residues in the CDR3. This chain's CDR3 is CASSLYQTLQFF. The CDR3 DNA is TGTGCCAGCAGCTTATACCAAACACTGCAGTTCTTC.

This chain connects TRBV14 to TRBJ2-3; D remains ambiguous. The V end lost 4 bases, the J end lost 5 bases, and 10 bases lay between the germline ends. CDR3 length: 13 amino acids. Germline loops: CDR1 SGHDN, CDR2 FVKESK. The CDR3 DNA is TGTGCCAGCAGCCGCCGACTTGGAGATACGCAGTATTTT. Encoded protein: CASSRRLGDTQYF.

The chain recombines TRBV7-2 with TRBJ2-3, with D uncertain. The CDR3 loop spans 12 amino acids. Trimming left V 1 base short and J 4 bases short, with 3 bases between. Germline V gives CDR1 SGHTA, CDR2 FQGNSA. For the CDR3, the DNA is TGTGCCAGCAGCTTAGAACCAGATACGCAGTATTTT. Encoded protein: CASSLEPDTQYF.

CDR3 DNA sequence: TGTGCTAGTGGTCGATTGACGTTGCATAGGGGCTATGGCTACACCTTC. This sequence encodes CASGRLTLHRGYGYTF. V and J are TRBV12-5 and TRBJ1-2; D might be TRBD1 (5 bases). Germline V lookup: CDR1 LGHNT, CDR2 FRNRAP. The CDR3 consists of 16 residues. V was shortened by 5 bases and J by 4 bases, with 20 bases between the two germline ends.

The chain carries TRBV30 and TRBJ1-1, with 7 bases identical to TRBD1. CDR3 length equals 14 residues. The germline CDR1 and CDR2 sequences are GTSNPN and SVGIG (reference sequence). The V segment lost 4 bases and the J segment 3 bases; nucleotides outside the gene matches: 8. The DNA for the CDR3 is TGTGCCTGGATGGGGGACAGATTGCACACTGAAGCTTTCTTT. As protein: CAWMGDRLHTEAFF.

The chain uses TRBV5-8 and TRBJ2-2, with D possibly being TRBD1 (6 bases). The CDR3 extends over 15 amino acids. V was shortened by 1 base and J by 4 bases, with 11 bases between the two germline ends. Germline CDR1 reads SGHTS; CDR2 reads YDEGEE. CDR3 bases: TGTGCCAGCAGCTTGCAGGGGCGGGCCACCGGGGAGCTGTTTTTT. Its protein product is CASSLQGRATGELFF.

Details on this clone: The junction does not match germline at one end; this may be a read error. The rearrangement uses TRBV15 and TRBJ1-1; tentatively, D is TRBD1 (5 bases). This CDR3 contains 15 residues. Germline-derived CDR1 and CDR2 are LNHNV and YYDKDF (reference sequence). CDR3 residues: CATRRVAFPNTEAFF. CDR3 nucleotides: TGTGCCACCCGCAGGGTGGCGTTCCCGAACACTGAAGCTTTCTTT.

J is TRBJ2-3 and V is TRBV7-2; D unclear. The V gene lost 3 bases and the J gene lost 3 bases, with 10 bases spanning the gap. The germline gives CDR1 SGHTA, CDR2 FQGNSA. The CDR3 is 14 residues long. Written as DNA, the CDR3 is TGTGCCAGCAGCTTGTTGAGCCGAACAGATACGCAGTATTTT. Translating it yields CASSLLSRTDTQYF.

In nucleotides, the CDR3 is TGTGCCAGCAGCCAAGATTTCGGGGACACCGGGGAGCTGTTTTTT. Its translation is CASSQDFGDTGELFF. V is TRBV14 and J is TRBJ2-2; D is possibly TRBD2 (5 bases). Trimming took off 0 bases at V and 3 bases at J, with 8 bases between the two ends. This CDR3 comprises 15 residues. The germline CDR1 and CDR2 sequences are SGHDN and FVKESK.

The J gene is TRBJ2-6, the V gene TRBV13; unclear D gene. The ends were cut back, 1 base at V and 0 bases at J, with 7 bases in the middle. Germline values: CDR1 PRHDT, CDR2 FYEKMQ (reference sequence). This CDR3 contains 16 residues. The CDR3 DNA is TGTGCCAGCAGCTTAGAGCGAGGCTCTGGGGCCAACGTCCTGACTTTC. Its protein product is CASSLERGSGANVLTF.

The J gene is TRBJ1-5, the V gene TRBV28, with no clear D. The CDR3 length is 16 residues. V lost 3 bases and J 4 bases, leaving 16 bases between the germline ends. CDR1 is MDHEN, CDR2 SYDVKM, per germline. The chain's CDR3 is CASSFRATRSNQPQHF. As DNA, the CDR3 is TGTGCCAGCAGTTTCCGGGCTACGAGAAGTAATCAGCCCCAGCATTTT. The whole variable domain, filled in from reference TRBV28 and TRBJ1-5, reads DVKVTQSSRYLVKRTGEKVFLECVQDMDHENMFWYRQDPGLGLRLIYFSYDVKMKEKGDIPEGYSVSREKKERFSLILESASTNQTSMYLCASSFRATRSNQPQHFGDGTRLSIL.

To note about this clone: The junction shows a germline mismatch at one end, possibly a read error. The chain has TRBV11-3 and TRBJ2-5; 10 bases agree with TRBD2. The V gene's germline CDR1 is SGHNT and CDR2 YENEEA. CDR3 size: 16 residues. CDR3 amino acids: CASTLGLADSQETQYF. DNA of the CDR3: TGTGCCAGCACCTTAGGACTAGCGGATTCCCAAGAGACCCAGTACTTC. Complete variable domain (other parts from reference TRBV11-3 and TRBJ2-5): EAGVVQSPRYKIIEKKQPVAFWCNPISGHNTLYWYLQNLGQGPELLIRYENEEAVDDSQLPKDRFSAERLKGVDSTLKIQPAELGDSAVYLCASTLGLADSQETQYFGPGTRLLVL.

This clone appeared a single time. The genes are TRBV9 and TRBJ1-3; weak D call: TRBD1 (5 bases). Germline CDR1 is SGDLS and CDR2 is YYNGEE. The germline V and J ends were trimmed by 0 bases and 0 bases, with 7 bases remaining between them. The CDR3 consists of 15 residues. The CDR3 loop reads CASSVEGTSGNTIYF. The CDR3 DNA is TGTGCCAGCAGCGTAGAAGGGACCTCTGGAAACACCATATATTTT. Full variable domain (outside the CDR3, taken from reference TRBV9 and TRBJ1-3): DSGVTQTPKHLITATGQRVTLRCSPRSGDLSVYWYQQSLDQGLQFLIQYYNGEERAKGNILERFSAQQFPDLHSELNLSSLELGDSALYFCASSVEGTSGNTIYFGEGSWLTVV.

This rearrangement joins TRBV4-3 to TRBJ2-1; 13 bases are a match to TRBD2. Per the germline V gene, CDR1 is LGHNA and CDR2 is YSLEER. V gave up 4 bases and J gave up 8 bases; unmatched junction bases: 8. CDR3 length: 16 residues. The CDR3: CASSPQFTSGRDEQFF. The CDR3 DNA reads as TGCGCCAGCAGCCCCCAGTTCACTAGCGGGAGGGATGAGCAGTTCTTC.

Of note for this clone: Additional DNA sequences in this sample encode the identical CDR3. The chain uses TRBV18 and TRBJ1-1; D unresolved. Trimming cost V 2 bases and J 2 bases, with 6 bases left between them. The CDR3 runs to 13 residues. The germline V gene has CDR1 KGHSH and CDR2 LQKENI. The CDR3 DNA follows: TGTGCCAGCTCACCAAGAGAAAACACTGAAGCTTTCTTT. Translated: CASSPRENTEAFF.

This chain joins TRBV7-6 and TRBJ2-3; D is possibly TRBD2 (5 bases). There are 15 residues in the CDR3. Germline assignment: CDR1 SGHVS and CDR2 FNYEAQ. The V and J ends lost 2 bases and 2 bases respectively, with 11 bases between them. CDR3 bases: TGTGCCAGCAGCTTATACGGGGAACCCACAGATACGCAGTATTTT. It specifies CASSLYGEPTDTQYF.

There are a few counts of this clone. The CDR3 DNA sequence: TGTGCCCCCAAGGGGGGGGCGCGACAAGAGACCCAGTACTTC. Translating gives CAPKGGARQETQYF. The chain links TRBV19 to TRBJ2-5; possible D gene TRBD2, 7 bases. Trimming removed 11 bases from V and 2 bases from J, with 18 bases in between. This CDR3 region has 14 residues. In germline, CDR1 is LNHDA, CDR2 SQIVND (reference sequence).